These 26 T cell receptor beta chains came from one sample sequenced in a study of control samples from healthy donors and cancer patients. Sequencing used immunoSEQ multiplex PCR; TCRdb keeps in-frame clones, though not all of them. The data hold some 79,000 clones, with over 75% observed a single time. Input material: blood. The receptor set was obtained from a man aged 45 to 65 in good health.

The sample holds a few counts of this clone. The rearrangement uses TRBV7-8 and TRBJ1-5, with a possible D match to TRBD1 (5 bases). V shed 1 base and J shed 0 bases, with 13 bases lying between them. The CDR3 has 17 amino acids. The germline V gene has CDR1 SGHVS and CDR2 FQNEAQ. The CDR3 coding sequence is TGTGCCAGCAGCTTAGTTCAGGGCGGGGATAGCAATCAGCCCCAGCATTTT. It translates to CASSLVQGGDSNQPQHF. Variable domain in full (rest from reference TRBV7-8 and TRBJ1-5): GAGVSQSPRYKVAKRGQDVALRCDPISGHVSLFWYQQALGQGPEFLTYFQNEAQLDKSGLPSDRFFAERPEGSVSTLKIQRTQQEDSAVYLCASSLVQGGDSNQPQHFGDGTRLSIL.

The gene calls are TRBV2 and TRBJ2-2; tentative D call: TRBD2 (6 bases). The length of the CDR3 is 14 residues. Trimming took off 6 bases at V and 1 base at J, with 9 bases between the two ends. Germline V gene sequence: CDR1 SNHLY, CDR2 FYNNEI. The CDR3 reads CASRDYRNTGELFF. The CDR3 DNA is TGTGCCAGCAGGGACTATCGGAACACCGGGGAGCTGTTTTTT.

The chain uses TRBV19 and TRBJ1-1; D unresolved. V was pared by 2 bases and J by 7 bases, with 5 bases between. Germline CDR1 LNHDA, CDR2 SQIVND (reference sequence). The CDR3 length is 11 residues. The CDR3 DNA is TGTGCCAGTAGTATATCCCTTGAAGCTTTCTTT. Its translation: CASSISLEAFF.

V and J are TRBV9 and TRBJ1-2; possibly TRBD1 for D (6 bases). Germline loops: CDR1 SGDLS, CDR2 YYNGEE. CDR3 length equals 13 residues. Trimming removed 2 bases at V and 4 bases at J, with 9 bases between. This CDR3 reads CASSVTGTYGYTF. The DNA for the CDR3 is TGTGCCAGCAGCGTTACAGGGACCTATGGCTACACCTTC.

The genes are TRBV28 and TRBJ2-7; D assignment may be TRBD1 or TRBD2 (5 bases each). V dropped 2 bases and J dropped 5 bases, with 10 bases sitting between them. CDR1 and CDR2 (germline): MDHEN, SYDVKM. The CDR3 extends over 13 amino acids. CDR3 protein: CASSLGTPDEQYF. Written as DNA, the CDR3 is TGTGCCAGCAGTTTAGGGACCCCTGACGAGCAGTACTTC.

J is TRBJ2-7 and V is TRBV2; 15 positions match TRBD2. The CDR3 consists of 15 residues. The J segment lost 0 bases and the V segment lost 6 bases, leaving 0 bases of the junction unmatched. Per the germline V gene, CDR1 is SNHLY and CDR2 is FYNNEI. This CDR3 is CASRGLAGGSYEQYF. DNA for the CDR3: TGTGCCAGCAGGGGACTAGCGGGGGGCTCCTACGAGCAGTACTTC.

The chain uses TRBV19 and TRBJ2-7; 7 bases match TRBD1. The junction had 8 bases not matched to a gene; V was cut back by 2 bases and J by 4 bases. Per the germline V gene, CDR1 is LNHDA and CDR2 is SQIVND (reference sequence). The CDR3 runs to 15 residues. CDR3 sequence: CASSIYRGGSYEQYF. CDR3 DNA sequence: TGTGCCAGTAGTATATACCGAGGGGGCTCTTACGAGCAGTACTTC.

The chain's CDR3 is CASSTTSGEFHDTQYF. The CDR3, as DNA: TGTGCCAGCAGTACTACTAGCGGGGAGTTCCACGATACGCAGTATTTT. V is TRBV2 and J is TRBJ2-3; 10 positions agree with TRBD2. Germline values: CDR1 SNHLY, CDR2 FYNNEI. The V segment lost 5 bases and the J segment 6 bases; nucleotides outside the gene matches: 11. This CDR3 comprises 16 residues. Full variable domain (missing parts from reference TRBV2 and TRBJ2-3): EPEVTQTPSHQVTQMGQEVILRCVPISNHLYFYWYRQILGQKVEFLVSFYNNEISEKSEIFDDQFSVERPDGSNFTLKIRSTKLEDSAMYFCASSTTSGEFHDTQYFGPGTRLTVL.

The chain joins TRBV30 to TRBJ1-1; D not resolved. The CDR3 loop spans 13 amino acids. The V gene lost 8 bases and the J gene lost 1 base, with 14 bases spanning the gap. The germline V gene has CDR1 GTSNPN and CDR2 SVGIG (reference sequence). CDR3 nucleotides: TGTGCCGGGAATACGGGTCCGAACACTGAAGCTTTCTTT. Its protein is CAGNTGPNTEAFF. The complete variable domain, with remaining parts taken from reference TRBV30 and TRBJ1-1, reads SQTIHQWPATLVQPVGSPLSLECTVEGTSNPNLYWYRQAAGRGLQLLFYSVGIGQISSEVPQNLSASRPQDRQFILSSKKLLLSDSGFYLCAGNTGPNTEAFFGQGTRLTVV.

V is TRBV2 and J is TRBJ2-1; no firm D call. The V end was cut by 8 bases, the J end by 9 bases, with 11 bases between. The germline gives CDR1 SNHLY, CDR2 FYNNEI. The CDR3 runs 11 residues. The CDR3 region is CASAPYTEQFF. CDR3 nucleotide sequence: TGTGCCAGCGCCCCCTATACTGAGCAGTTCTTC.

The chain has TRBV5-1 and TRBJ1-6; D is perhaps TRBD1 (5 bases). V lost 0 bases to trimming and J lost 5 bases, with 9 bases between them. The CDR3 totals 15 residues. Germline assignment: CDR1 SGHRS and CDR2 YFSETQ. CDR3 nucleotide sequence: TGCGCCAGCAGCTTGGGGGGGGTAGATAATTCACCCCTCCACTTT. Protein: CASSLGGVDNSPLHF. The entire variable domain, with the rest obtained from reference TRBV5-1 and TRBJ1-6, is as follows: KAGVTQTPRYLIKTRGQQVTLSCSPISGHRSVSWYQQTPGQGLQFLFEYFSETQRNKGNFPGRFSGRQFSNSRSEMNVSTLELGDSALYLCASSLGGVDNSPLHFGNGTRLTVT.

As for this clone: The junction does not match germline at one end; this may be a read error. The CDR3 coding sequence is TGTGCCAGCAGCGTAGAAGGCGGCCAAGAGGCCCAGTACTTC. It encodes CASSVEGGQEAQYF. The rearrangement joins TRBV9 to TRBJ2-5; D remains ambiguous. The V gene's germline CDR1 is SGDLS and CDR2 YYNGEE. The CDR3 length is 14 residues.

The chain employs TRBV20-1 and TRBJ1-2, with a weak D call TRBD1 (6 bases). The length of the CDR3 is 13 residues. Germline V gene sequence: CDR1 DFQATT, CDR2 SNEGSKA (reference sequence). Between the trimmed V and J ends, which lost 3 bases and 2 bases, there was a span of 10 bases. This chain's CDR3 is CSASSRGNYGYTF. CDR3 DNA sequence: TGCAGTGCTAGTTCTAGGGGGAACTATGGCTACACCTTC.

The genes are TRBV11-2 and TRBJ2-2, with 9 bases identical to TRBD2. After removal of 3 bases from V and 6 bases from J, the junction contained 8 bases not matched to a gene. The CDR3 runs 16 residues. Germline-derived CDR1 and CDR2 are SGHAT and FQNNGV. The CDR3 DNA sequence: TGTGCCAGCAGCTTTACCGGGGGACTAGCCTCCGGGGAGCTGTTTTTT. Its translation: CASSFTGGLASGELFF.

This clone was detected a few times. The chain recombines TRBV18 with TRBJ1-2; D not certain. The germline gives CDR1 KGHSH, CDR2 LQKENI. V lost 2 bases and J 4 bases, leaving 14 bases between the germline ends. The CDR3 has 15 amino acids. CDR3 DNA: TGTGCCAGCTCACCAACGGCGCTGGACGGCTATGGCTACACCTTC. It encodes CASSPTALDGYGYTF.

The chain links TRBV7-2 to TRBJ2-1; TRBD2 matches at 14 bases. CDR3 length equals 13 residues. J gave up 16 bases and V 1 base, and 3 bases lay outside the gene matches. Germline V gene data show CDR1 as SGHTA and CDR2 as FQGNSA. CDR3 amino acids: CASSLGLAGGLFF. The CDR3, as DNA: TGTGCCAGCAGCTTAGGACTAGCGGGGGGGCTTTTCTTC. Combining the CDR3 with reference TRBV7-2 and TRBJ2-1 gives the whole variable domain GAGVSQSPSNKVTEKGKDVELRCDPISGHTALYWYRQSLGQGLEFLIYFQGNSAPDKSGLPSDRFSAERTGGSVSTLTIQRTQQEDSAVYLCASSLGLAGGLFFGPGTRLTVL.

As regards this clone: One end of the junction fails to match germline, which may point to a read error. V usage is TRBV18 and J usage is TRBJ1-2, with 9 bases identical to TRBD1. Germline lookup yields CDR1 KGHSH and CDR2 LQKENI. The CDR3 is 14 residues long. CDR3 in amino acids: CASSLGTGNSGYTF. The CDR3, as DNA: TGTGCCAGCTCCCTGGGGACAGGGAACTCTGGCTACACCTTC.

The V gene is TRBV5-4, the J gene TRBJ2-3, with D tentatively TRBD1 (5 bases). V lost 4 bases, J lost 5 bases, and 17 bases lay in between. This CDR3 comprises 15 residues. CDR1 is SGHNT and CDR2 is YYREEE in the germline V gene (reference sequence). In DNA form, the CDR3 reads TGTGCCAGCAGCAGGTTGGGGCAGGGCTTAGATACGCAGTATTTT. Translating it yields CASSRLGQGLDTQYF.

The chain combines TRBV29-1 with TRBJ2-3; TRBD1 is a possible D gene (6 bases). Trimming stripped 2 bases from V and 1 base from J, with 10 bases between. This CDR3 is 14 amino acids long. Germline lookup yields CDR1 SQVTM and CDR2 ANQGSEA. The CDR3 DNA is TGCAGCGTTGAACAGGGGCGAGGCACAGATACGCAGTATTTT. It translates to CSVEQGRGTDTQYF.

The V gene is TRBV2, the J gene TRBJ2-2; unclear D gene. CDR1 is SNHLY, CDR2 FYNNEI, per germline. V lost 4 bases and J 1 base, leaving 4 bases between the germline ends. The CDR3 extends over 13 amino acids. CDR3 amino acids: CASSVGNTGELFF. The CDR3 DNA reads TGTGCCAGCAGTGTCGGGAACACCGGGGAGCTGTTTTTT.

This sequence joins TRBV24-1 and TRBJ1-6; D is undetermined. The germline CDR1 and CDR2 sequences are KGHDR and SFDVKD. The CDR3 has 13 amino acids. Deletions cut 4 bases from V and 7 bases from J, with 7 bases between. In nucleotides, the CDR3 is TGTGCCACCAGTGACCGAGAAAATTCACCCCTCCACTTT. This translates into CATSDRENSPLHF.

The rearrangement joins TRBV5-1 to TRBJ1-5; 7 nucleotides agree with TRBD1. The CDR3 sequence is 14 residues long. The junction had 1 base not matched to a gene; V was cut back by 0 bases and J by 4 bases. Germline V gene sequence: CDR1 SGHRS, CDR2 YFSETQ. CDR3 sequence reads: CASSLEQGNQPQHF. In DNA form, the CDR3 reads TGCGCCAGCAGCTTGGAACAGGGGAATCAGCCCCAGCATTTT.

This rearrangement joins TRBV6-6 to TRBJ1-1; possibly TRBD1 for D (5 bases). This CDR3 spans 14 amino acids. The germline gives CDR1 MNHNY, CDR2 SVGAGI (reference sequence). V was shortened by 6 bases and J by 0 bases, with 11 bases between the two germline ends. The CDR3 coding sequence is TGTGCCAGCAGGGTGACAGCGCTGAACACTGAAGCTTTCTTT. This codes for CASRVTALNTEAFF.

The chain is built from TRBV3-1 (or the pseudogene TRBV3-2) and TRBJ2-5; a possible D gene is TRBD1 (6 bases). Germline lookup yields CDR1 LGHDT and CDR2 YNNKEL (reference sequence). The CDR3 has 15 amino acids. With 4 bases removed from V and 1 base from J, the gap between germline ends came to 13 bases. CDR3 protein: CASSLLGQIQETQYF. Here the CDR3 DNA reads TGTGCCAGCAGCCTACTCGGACAGATCCAAGAGACCCAGTACTTC.

The J gene is TRBJ1-2, the V gene TRBV5-1; D perhaps matches TRBD1 (5 bases). Germline CDR1 reads SGHRS; CDR2 reads YFSETQ. The CDR3 is made up of 12 amino acids. Trimming pared 5 bases from V and 1 base from J, leaving 6 bases between. CDR3 protein: CASSQGNYGYTF. As DNA, the CDR3 is TGCGCCAGCAGTCAGGGTAACTATGGCTACACCTTC. The full variable domain, with the rest looked up from reference TRBV5-1 and TRBJ1-2, is KAGVTQTPRYLIKTRGQQVTLSCSPISGHRSVSWYQQTPGQGLQFLFEYFSETQRNKGNFPGRFSGRQFSNSRSEMNVSTLELGDSALYLCASSQGNYGYTFGSGTRLTVV.

This chain links TRBV2 with TRBJ1-4, with TRBD1 as a possible D gene (5 bases). V was trimmed by 4 bases and J by 2 bases, leaving 5 bases between them. Per the germline V gene, CDR1 is SNHLY and CDR2 is FYNNEI. The length of the CDR3 is 13 residues. The DNA of the CDR3 is TGTGCCAGCAGTGGGGGGACTAATGAAAAACTGTTTTTT. Translation: CASSGGTNEKLFF.